These 27 T cell receptor beta chains share one sample of origin, sequenced in a study of T cell clonality in common variable immunodeficiency. TCRdb keeps only in-frame clones here, not all; method: immunoSEQ multiplex PCR. The sample presents under 50,000 clones, none singletons. The sequencing input was peripheral blood mononuclear cells. These receptors all come from a person aged 18 to 70 in good health.

This clone was picked up many times. Read sequence stops 3 residues before the CDR3 end, and the germline J gene provides the missing end. The rearrangement uses TRBV28 and TRBJ2-7; 7 nucleotides line up with TRBD1. Germline lookup yields CDR1 MDHEN and CDR2 SYDVKM. The ends lost 6 bases at V and 2 bases at J; junction bases unmatched: 13. This CDR3 has 16 amino acids. CDR3 protein: CASSPPGQRITYEQYF. The DNA read from the CDR3 is TGTGCCAGCAGCCCCCCGGGACAGAGAATAACCTACGAG.

This clone was detected many times. Read coverage stops 3 residues before the CDR3 terminus; the germline J gene supplies the remainder. The gene calls are TRBV12-3 or TRBV12-4 and TRBJ2-7; D perhaps matches TRBD2 (6 bases). The CDR3 is 12 amino acids. The V end lost 5 bases, the J end lost 4 bases, and 9 bases lay between the germline ends. This CDR3 reads CASSPGTYEQYF. Incomplete CDR3 DNA: TGTGCCAGCAGTCCGGGGACTTACGAG.

This clone was observed at least ten times. Read sequence stops 3 residues before the CDR3 end, and the germline J gene provides the missing end. The chain links TRBV20-1 to TRBJ2-5; 8 nucleotides align to TRBD2. The ends lost 0 bases at V and 3 bases at J; junction bases unmatched: 3. The V gene's germline CDR1 is DFQATT and CDR2 SNEGSKA (reference sequence). The CDR3 length is 14 residues. The sequenced part of the CDR3 DNA is TGCAGTGCTAGAGACGGGGGGGGGAAAGAGACC. This codes for CSARDGGGKET. The CDR3 in its entirety is CSARDGGGKETQYF.

This clone appeared many times. The CDR3 is cut off 3 residues early in the read; its end comes from the germline J gene. The V call is TRBV7-9, the J call TRBJ2-1; 7 bases are a match to TRBD1. CDR3 length: 13 amino acids. Trimming at V came to 4 bases and at J to 4 bases, leaving 1 base not matched to a gene. The germline V gene has CDR1 SEHNR and CDR2 FQNEAQ (reference sequence). The sequenced part of the CDR3 DNA is TGTGCCAGCAGCTCGACAGGGTACAATGAG. It yields the protein CASSSTGYNE. In full, the CDR3 reads CASSSTGYNEQFF.

This clone has a count of ten or more. The missing CDR3 end, 3 residues past where the read stops, is filled in from the germline J gene. The chain employs TRBV5-1 and TRBJ1-6, with 10 bases fitting TRBD1. Trimming took 4 bases from V and 7 from J; bases not matched to a gene: 2. Germline V CDR1 and CDR2: SGHRS, YFSETQ. The CDR3 has 14 residues. The CDR3 DNA, read in part, is TGCGCCAGCAGCCCGGGACAGGGGAATTCACCC. Protein sequence: CASSPGQGNSP. The full-length CDR3 reads as CASSPGQGNSPLHF.

This clone was counted at least ten times. Sequencing ends 3 residues short of the CDR3 end; the germline J gene provides the rest. The chain uses TRBV6-2 or TRBV6-3 and TRBJ2-7; TRBD2 aligns across 7 bases. Germline V gives CDR1 MNHEY, CDR2 SVGEGT. V trimming: 6 bases; J trimming: 1 base; junction bases outside the gene matches: 3. The CDR3 consists of 13 residues. The part of the CDR3 DNA that was read is TGTGCCAGCAGGTGGGAGGGGTCCTACGAG. As protein: CASRWEGSYE. The complete CDR3 sequence is CASRWEGSYEQYF.

This clone has at least ten counts. The read stops 3 residues short of the end of the CDR3; the missing end is completed from the germline J gene. The gene calls are TRBV5-4 and TRBJ2-1; 11 nucleotides match TRBD2. The CDR3 spans 15 residues. Germline CDR1 and CDR2: SGHNT and YYREEE (reference sequence). Germline trimming cut 5 bases from V and 4 bases from J; bases unmatched to any gene: 5. CDR3 DNA (partial): TGTGCCAGCAGGCTAACTAGCGGGAGTTACAATGAG. It specifies CASRLTSGSYNE. In full, the CDR3 reads CASRLTSGSYNEQFF.

This clone was picked up many times. The read comes to an end 3 residues before the CDR3 does, leaving the germline J gene to fill in the end. The V and J genes are TRBV20-1 and TRBJ2-7; 8 bases fit TRBD1. The CDR3 runs 16 residues. Germline-derived CDR1 and CDR2 are DFQATT and SNEGSKA (reference sequence). V dropped 2 bases and J dropped 1; count of bases not matched to a gene: 10. The DNA read from the CDR3 is TGCAGTGCTAGATCGACGGGACAGGTGAAATCCTACGAG. It encodes CSARSTGQVKSYE. The CDR3 as a whole reads CSARSTGQVKSYEQYF.

This clone was seen repeatedly, ten times or more. The CDR3 end is not reached by the read, which stops 3 residues before it; the germline J gene fills it in. This chain joins TRBV7-2 and TRBJ1-5; 8 bases are a match to TRBD1. Trimming cost V 4 bases and J 8 bases; bases outside gene matches: 7. This CDR3 region has 14 residues. Germline loops: CDR1 SGHTA, CDR2 FQGNSA. The CDR3 DNA, read in part, is TGTGCCAGCAGCTCTGACAGGGGTGGAAAGCCC. It specifies CASSSDRGGKP. Given in full, the CDR3 is CASSSDRGGKPQHF. The variable domain in full, with the rest retrieved from reference TRBV7-2 and TRBJ1-5, is GAGVSQSPSNKVTEKGKDVELRCDPISGHTALYWYRQSLGQGLEFLIYFQGNSAPDKSGLPSDRFSAERTGGSVSTLTIQRTQQEDSAVYLCASSSDRGGKPQHFGDGTRLSIL.

There are many counts of this clone. Coverage ceases 3 residues before the CDR3 finishes, and the germline J gene fills in the end. The chain couples TRBV12-5 to TRBJ2-1; 8 nucleotides align to TRBD1. The V and J ends lost 4 bases and 8 bases, in that order; junction bases with no gene match: 4. Germline V gene data show CDR1 as LGHNT and CDR2 as FRNRAP. The CDR3 spans 13 residues. The CDR3: CASGSSGGDEQFF. CDR3 DNA, as far as it was read: TGTGCTAGTGGTTCGTCAGGGGGCGATGAG.

This clone was counted ten times or more. CDR3 bases read: TGTGCCAGTAGTAAAAGGGGACAGGGATCCTATAATTCACCC. This sequence encodes CASSKRGQGSYNSP. From start to end, the CDR3 is CASSKRGQGSYNSPLHF. V is TRBV19 and J is TRBJ1-6, with 9 bases identical to TRBD1. The read ends 3 residues before the CDR3 terminus; that terminus is restored from the germline J gene. The germline CDR1 and CDR2 sequences are LNHDA and SQIVND (reference sequence). The CDR3 is made up of 17 amino acids. V trimming: 4 bases; J trimming: 1 base; junction bases outside the gene matches: 5.

The sample holds many counts of this clone. The CDR3 end falls 3 residues outside the read, so it is completed with the germline J gene. The rearrangement uses TRBV19 and TRBJ2-7; 7 bases match TRBD1. Germline V lookup: CDR1 LNHDA, CDR2 SQIVND (reference sequence). This CDR3 contains 14 residues. V shed 5 bases, J shed 5 bases, and the junction held 9 bases outside the gene matches. Partial CDR3 DNA: TGTGCCAGTAGTCCACGGAAGGGGACAGACGAG. Protein sequence: CASSPRKGTDE. From start to end, the CDR3 is CASSPRKGTDEQYF.

This clone was observed at least ten times. The CDR3 end is not reached by the read, which stops 3 residues before it; the germline J gene fills it in. The rearrangement links TRBV30 to TRBJ1-1; TRBD1 is a possible D gene (5 bases). The CDR3 totals 14 residues. V was cut by 3 bases and J by 0 bases, with 11 bases left in between. Germline assignment: CDR1 GTSNPN and CDR2 SVGIG (reference sequence). The CDR3 spells CAWRKGAMNTEAFF. The part of the CDR3 DNA that was read is TGTGCCTGGAGGAAAGGGGCCATGAACACTGAA.

This clone was seen ten or more times. The sequenced fragment ends 3 residues before the CDR3 boundary, so the rest is inferred from the germline J gene. V gene TRBV5-5 combines with J gene TRBJ2-7; D not certain. The CDR3 is 13 amino acids. Trimming took off 6 bases at V and 0 bases at J, with 10 bases between the two ends. Germline V gene data show CDR1 as SGHKS and CDR2 as YYEKEE (reference sequence). CDR3 sequence reads: CASIGPISYEQYF. Partial CDR3 DNA: TGTGCCAGCATCGGTCCGATCTCCTACGAG.

This clone has a count of ten or more. The read halts 3 residues ahead of the CDR3 end, with the missing end drawn from the germline J gene. The V and J genes are TRBV30 and TRBJ2-1; maybe TRBD2 (6 bases). The CDR3 loop spans 17 amino acids. The V end lost 0 bases, the J end lost 0 bases, and 15 bases lay between the germline ends. Looked up from germline, CDR1 is GTSNPN and CDR2 is SVGIG (reference sequence). The sequenced part of the CDR3 DNA is TGTGCCTGGAGTGTTTGGGGACTTGGCGGCTCCTACAATGAG. This gives the protein CAWSVWGLGGSYNE. The full CDR3 protein is CAWSVWGLGGSYNEQFF.

The sample holds a few counts of this clone. With the read ending 3 residues before the CDR3 end, the germline J gene is used to fill in that end. The rearrangement joins TRBV10-2 to TRBJ1-1; D may be TRBD1 (6 bases). The germline V and J ends were trimmed by 6 bases and 1 base, with 12 bases remaining between them. In germline, CDR1 is WSHSY, CDR2 SAAADI. The CDR3 covers 14 residues. The CDR3 here is CASRAHRENTEAFF. The DNA read from the CDR3 is TGCGCCAGCAGAGCTCACAGGGAGAACACTGAA.

Ten or more counts support this clone. The read finishes 3 residues shy of the CDR3 end, and the germline J gene is used to complete it. V usage is TRBV10-2 and J usage is TRBJ1-4, with no clear D. CDR1 WSHSY and CDR2 SAAADI come from the germline V gene. V lost 5 bases, J lost 4 bases, and 11 bases lay in between. The CDR3 has 14 residues. CDR3 amino acids: CASSLMAHNEKLFF. The covered CDR3 bases are TGCGCCAGCAGTTTGATGGCCCATAATGAAAAA.

In its sample, this clone was seen many times. The read ends 3 residues shy of where the CDR3 ends; the end is completed using the germline J gene. V is TRBV7-2 and J is TRBJ2-1; 7 bases agree with TRBD1. The germline V gene has CDR1 SGHTA and CDR2 FQGNSA. J lost 7 bases, V lost 6 bases, and 3 bases had no gene match. The CDR3 is 12 residues long. The sequenced CDR3 bases are TGTGCCAGCAGTCAACAGGGGAATGAG. This encodes CASSQQGNE. The full CDR3 protein is CASSQQGNEQFF.

The sample holds many counts of this clone. Sequencing ends 3 residues short of the CDR3 end; the germline J gene provides the rest. The chain employs TRBV9 and TRBJ1-6, with TRBD1 identical over 9 bases. Germline lookup yields CDR1 SGDLS and CDR2 YYNGEE. V trimming: 3 bases; J trimming: 10 bases; junction bases outside the gene matches: 2. The CDR3 is 13 amino acids. The CDR3 sequence is CASSGQGVSPLHF. The DNA read from the CDR3 is TGTGCCAGCAGCGGACAGGGGGTATCACCC.

This clone was counted at least ten times. The CDR3 is cut off 3 residues early in the read; its end comes from the germline J gene. The gene calls are TRBV19 and TRBJ2-2; 10 nucleotides agree with TRBD1. The CDR3 runs to 15 residues. The germline V gene encodes CDR1 LNHDA and CDR2 SQIVND (reference sequence). Trimming at V came to 4 bases and at J to 6 bases, leaving 5 bases not matched to a gene. The CDR3 sequence is CASSRGTGVSGELFF. CDR3 DNA, as far as it was read: TGTGCCAGTAGTAGGGGGACAGGGGTTTCCGGGGAG.

Ten or more counts support this clone. Read data end 3 residues before the CDR3 end; the end is taken from the germline J gene. The V call is TRBV5-1, the J call TRBJ2-1; 12 positions match TRBD1. The V segment lost 0 bases and the J segment 8 bases; nucleotides outside the gene matches: 3. Per germline, CDR1 SGHRS and CDR2 YFSETQ. CDR3 size: 15 residues. Incomplete CDR3 DNA: TGCGCCAGCAGCTTGGAGGGACAGGGGGCTTATGAG. This codes for CASSLEGQGAYE. The whole CDR3 sequence reads CASSLEGQGAYEQFF.

This clone came up many times. Read sequence stops 3 residues before the CDR3 end, and the germline J gene provides the missing end. The V call is TRBV7-9, the J call TRBJ1-6; D call uncertain. The V and J ends lost 3 bases and 11 bases respectively, with 11 bases between them. The CDR3 is made up of 13 amino acids. Looked up from germline, CDR1 is SEHNR and CDR2 is FQNEAQ (reference sequence). CDR3 sequence reads: CASSLDGVTPLHF. The part of the CDR3 DNA that was read is TGTGCCAGCAGCTTGGACGGGGTAACACCC.

This clone was seen ten or more times. The read gets to within 3 residues of the CDR3 end, and the germline J gene fills in the rest. The rearrangement uses TRBV18 and TRBJ2-6; D is perhaps TRBD1 (5 bases). The CDR3 has 15 residues. CDR1 KGHSH and CDR2 LQKENI come from the germline V gene. V lost 6 bases to trimming and J lost 4 bases, with 13 bases between them. The CDR3 spells CASSPTGSGANVLTF. The part of the CDR3 DNA that was read is TGTGCCAGCTCGCCCACAGGATCCGGGGCCAACGTC.

This clone was recorded at least ten times. Sequencing ends 3 residues short of the CDR3 end; the germline J gene provides the rest. Other DNA sequences in this specimen translate into the identical CDR3. V is TRBV6-1 and J is TRBJ2-7, with 11 nucleotides matching TRBD2. CDR1 and CDR2 from the germline V gene are MNHNS and SASEGT. V trimming: 1 base; J trimming: 1 base; junction bases outside the gene matches: 0. This CDR3 spans 15 amino acids. CDR3 loop: CASSEGTSGSYEQYF. Partial CDR3 DNA: TGTGCCAGCAGTGAAGGGACTAGCGGGTCCTACGAG.

This clone was found many times. The junction departs from the called germline gene at one end, perhaps through a read error. The missing CDR3 end, 3 residues past where the read stops, is filled in from the germline J gene. The rearrangement joins TRBV7-7 to TRBJ2-5; 9 bases line up with TRBD2. There are 15 residues in the CDR3. Germline V gene lookup returns CDR1 SSHAT and CDR2 FNYEAQ (reference sequence). The CDR3 here is CASSFVAGVQETQYF. The part of the CDR3 DNA that was read is TGTGCTAGCAGCTTCGTAGCGGGGGTACAAGAGACC.

Ten or more counts support this clone. The read is 3 residues too short to cover the CDR3 end, so that end is filled in from the germline J gene. The rearrangement uses TRBV2 and TRBJ1-1; D is ambiguous. The CDR3 has 12 amino acids. Deletions cut 4 bases from V and 5 bases from J, with 8 bases between. The germline CDR1 and CDR2 sequences are SNHLY and FYNNEI. The CDR3 region is CASSGGGTEAFF. The CDR3 bases that were read are TGTGCCAGCAGTGGTGGAGGGACTGAA. Variable domain in full (rest from reference TRBV2 and TRBJ1-1): EPEVTQTPSHQVTQMGQEVILRCVPISNHLYFYWYRQILGQKVEFLVSFYNNEISEKSEIFDDQFSVERPDGSNFTLKIRSTKLEDSAMYFCASSGGGTEAFFGQGTRLTVV.

In this sample, this clone turned up many times. The read terminates 3 residues before the CDR3 end, so the remaining end is supplied by the germline J gene. The genes are TRBV10-3 and TRBJ2-7; TRBD1 matches at 8 bases. This CDR3 comprises 14 residues. V was pared by 4 bases and J by 3 bases, with 5 bases of the junction left unmatched. Germline assignment: CDR1 ENHRY and CDR2 SYGVKD. CDR3 sequence reads: CAISAGQGVYEQYF. The DNA read from the CDR3 is TGTGCCATCAGTGCAGGACAGGGAGTCTACGAG.